This T cell receptor (beta chain) was sequenced in a study of CD8 T cells in ankylosing spondylitis. This clonotype has more than one count but fewer than ten. J gave up 12 bases and V 7 bases, and 15 bases lay outside the gene matches. The length of the CDR3 is 15 residues. TCRdb itself ran the 5' RACE reads through MiXCR, one entry per CDR3 protein. The sample has 250,000 to 400,000 distinct CDR3 sequences, 11% seen once; the top ten hold roughly 9.5%. The genes are TRBV12-3 or TRBV12-4 and TRBJ2-1, with 10 bases that match TRBD2. The specimen was blood, either unsorted or a sorted T cell fraction (not recorded which). The origin of this receptor is a female donor with ankylosing spondylitis or in good health (not recorded which). CDR3 nucleotide sequence: TGTGCCAGCAAGATTCCGGGACTAGCGCTAGGTGGGCAGTTCTTC. As protein: CASKIPGLALGGQFF.